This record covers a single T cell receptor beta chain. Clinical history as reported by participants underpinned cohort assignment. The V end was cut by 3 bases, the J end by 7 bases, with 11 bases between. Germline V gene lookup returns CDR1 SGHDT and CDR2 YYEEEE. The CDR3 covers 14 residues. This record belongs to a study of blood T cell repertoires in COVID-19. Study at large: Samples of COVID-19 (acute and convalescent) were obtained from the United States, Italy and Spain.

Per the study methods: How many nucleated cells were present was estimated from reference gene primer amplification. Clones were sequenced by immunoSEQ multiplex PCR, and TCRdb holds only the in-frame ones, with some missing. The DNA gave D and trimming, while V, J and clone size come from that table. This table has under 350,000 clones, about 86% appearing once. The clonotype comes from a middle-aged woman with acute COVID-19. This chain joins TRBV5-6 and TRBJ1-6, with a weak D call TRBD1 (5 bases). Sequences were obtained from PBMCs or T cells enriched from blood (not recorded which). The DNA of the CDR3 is TGTGCCAGCAGCTCGGCAGGGTGGAATTCACCCCTCCACTTT. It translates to CASSSAGWNSPLHF.